The present TCR beta chain was sequenced within a study of T cells after yellow fever vaccination. Overall study findings and caveats: Highly abundant clonotypes carried over from the bulk population could end up in FACS-sorted repertoires as contaminants.

5'RACE template switching produced TCR cDNA carrying a universal primer site and UMIs. TCRdb analysed the 5' RACE reads with MiXCR anew, one entry per CDR3 protein. The top ten hold roughly an eighth of the sample, which has some 550,000 distinct CDR3 sequences, about a fifth seen once. Concerning this clonotype itself: Its antigen is undetermined.

The specimen comprised PBMCs, sampled 15 days after the yellow fever booster vaccination. The source of this sequence is a man under 40 who received the YFV17D yellow fever vaccine.

The chain's CDR3 is CASSLAGNVYEQYF. CDR3 DNA sequence: TGTGCCAGCAGTTTAGCGGGAAACGTTTACGAGCAGTACTTC. The chain joins TRBV28 to TRBJ2-7; maybe TRBD2 (6 bases). This CDR3 contains 14 residues. Germline-derived CDR1 and CDR2 are MDHEN and SYDVKM. Deletions cut 2 bases from V and 4 bases from J, with 12 bases between. Filled out from reference TRBV28 and TRBJ2-7, the complete variable domain reads DVKVTQSSRYLVKRTGEKVFLECVQDMDHENMFWYRQDPGLGLRLIYFSYDVKMKEKGDIPEGYSVSREKKERFSLILESASTNQTSMYLCASSLAGNVYEQYFGPGTRLTVT.